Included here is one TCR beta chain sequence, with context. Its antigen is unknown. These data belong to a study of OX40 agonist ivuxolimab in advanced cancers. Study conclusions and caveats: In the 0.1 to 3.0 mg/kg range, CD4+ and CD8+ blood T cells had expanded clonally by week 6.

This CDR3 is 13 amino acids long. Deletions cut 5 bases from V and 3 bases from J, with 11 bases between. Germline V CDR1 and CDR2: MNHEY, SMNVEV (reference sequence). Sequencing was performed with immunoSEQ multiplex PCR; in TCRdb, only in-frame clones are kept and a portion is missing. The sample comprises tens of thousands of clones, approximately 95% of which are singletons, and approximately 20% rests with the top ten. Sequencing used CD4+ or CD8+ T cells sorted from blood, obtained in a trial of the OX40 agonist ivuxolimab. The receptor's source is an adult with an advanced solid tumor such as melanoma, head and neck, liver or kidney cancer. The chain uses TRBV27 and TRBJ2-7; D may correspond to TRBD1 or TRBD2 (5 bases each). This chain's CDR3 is CASSLRDGYEQYF. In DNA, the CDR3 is TGTGCCAGCAGTCTCCGGGACGGCTACGAGCAGTACTTC.